This T cell receptor (beta chain) was sequenced for a study of blood T cells in healthy people across ages. Trimming took 0 bases from V and 3 from J, leaving 14 bases between them. The CDR3 is 16 amino acids. Germline V gene sequence: CDR1 LGHNA, CDR2 YSLEER. For the second PCR, which ran for about 7 to 11 cycles, a sample-barcoded 5' primer and a J-beta primer mix were used. TCRdb reanalysed the 5' RACE reads using MiXCR and keeps one entry per CDR3 protein. The sample lists about 670,000 distinct CDR3 sequences, over 40% occurring once. Overall study findings and caveats: Diversity estimates drawn from one million T cells were deemed underestimates.

Russia was home to the donors, healthy Caucasian individuals aged roughly 6 to 95. The count of this clonotype is one. Antigen unknown. The sequenced sample was blood. This receptor was obtained from a woman of 80 years or more in good health. The V gene is TRBV4-3, the J gene TRBJ1-2; D perhaps matches TRBD1 (6 bases). The CDR3 sequence: CASSQDSRGVHYGYTF. CDR3 DNA: TGCGCCAGCAGCCAAGACTCAAGGGGGGTCCACTATGGCTACACCTTC.